There are a few counts of the clone carrying this T cell receptor (beta chain). The data were obtained in a study of tumour-infiltrating T cells in Burkitt lymphoma. Study context: Repertoire clonality predicted overall and progression-free survival.

Trimming removed 6 bases from V and 1 base from J, with 12 bases in between. The CDR3 contains 14 residues. Germline assignment: CDR1 SGHRS and CDR2 YFSETQ. The data were produced by immunoSEQ multiplex PCR, yet TCRdb's version contains in-frame clones alone and is incomplete. The table lists roughly 7,200 clones, 17% of them singletons. The specimen was tumor tissue. V usage is TRBV5-1 and J usage is TRBJ2-3; weak D call: TRBD2 (6 bases). The receptor comes from a human donor with diffuse large B-cell lymphoma. CDR3 amino acids: CASKGPGGTDTQYF. CDR3 sequence (DNA): TGCGCCAGCAAAGGACCGGGAGGCACAGATACGCAGTATTTT.